This TCR beta chain was recorded in a study of CD8 T cells in ankylosing spondylitis (dated by TCRdb to the late 2010s). Study-wide context: The study set out to find disease-linked TCR variants by profiling T cell receptor beta repertoires in ankylosing spondylitis patients and healthy donors. Samples of peripheral blood were taken, and for ankylosing spondylitis patients, synovial fluid was collected as well. In total, the full study cohort was made up of some 100 healthy donors and 20 to 25 ankylosing spondylitis patients. Summary of the overall study and its limitations: Some motif variants were previously reported in synovial fluid and blood of reactive arthritis patients, suggesting common disease-initiation mechanisms. Blood from ankylosing spondylitis patients appeared to be characterized by a TCR beta motif made up of under ten highly homologous amino acid variants. In peripheral blood, the disease-linked clones were found at relatively low frequencies and had a CD8+ phenotype. The disease-linked clones were reported to be significantly enriched in matched synovial fluid samples from ankylosing spondylitis patients.

Data came from an Illumina HiSeq 2500. Quantitative 5'-RACE with molecular barcodes was used to prepare TCR beta libraries. On the authors' methods: Disease-linked TCR variants were identified with a new computational method built on a probabilistic model of VDJ rearrangement. The raw public reads went through TCRdb reprocessing: fastp at Q25, MiXCR clone calling, in-frame beta chains kept. Records with the same CDR3 protein are collapsed into one entry carrying the most frequent genes and DNA. The V and J calls follow TCRdb's processing rather than the paper's. The sample table records just over 300,000 distinct CDR3 sequences; around 20% of these occur just once. The ten largest make up 3.5% of the sample. At the junction V is shortened by 4 bases and J by 2 bases, with 12 bases in between. According to the germline V gene (reference sequence), CDR1 reads WNHNN and CDR2 reads SYGVQD. The CDR3 covers 15 residues, taking in both the cysteine and the phenylalanine. Of all the DNA, just the CDR3 is kept, 45 bases in frame from base 1.

Regarding this clonotype: Its antigen remains unidentified. One base away there is no much larger clone; base qualities are not given.

Source material: blood, either unsorted or a sorted T cell fraction (not recorded which). This receptor was obtained from a female donor with ankylosing spondylitis or in good health (not recorded which). The rearrangement combines TRBV10-1 with TRBJ2-1, with a tentative D gene TRBD1 over 6 matching bases. The CDR3: CASSGEGDPYNEQFF. The DNA sequence is as follows: TGCGCCAGCAGTGGTGAGGGGGACCCCTACAATGAGCAGTTCTTC.